The sequence of this TCR beta chain was determined in a study of T cell clonality in common variable immunodeficiency. Germline CDR1 reads MDHEN; CDR2 reads SYDVKM. The CDR3 covers 16 residues. V lost 4 bases, J lost 6 bases, and 12 bases stayed unmatched. This clone occurred many times. Its antigen is unknown. The CDR3 end lies 3 residues beyond the end of the read and is filled in from the germline J gene. Profiled with immunoSEQ multiplex PCR; TCRdb holds only in-frame clones, not every one. This sample carries roughly 58,000 clones, none of them present only once. Broader study findings: In common variable immunodeficiency, TCR beta chains reportedly carried fewer deletions and N-nucleotide insertions. Compared with controls, CVID subjects had fewer shared TCRbeta clones.

The sequenced material came from peripheral blood mononuclear cells. The sequence was collected from a person aged 18-70 years in good health. This chain connects TRBV28 to TRBJ2-7; 10 bases are shared with TRBD2. CDR3 bases read: TGTGCCAGCAGTTCCCCCCTAGCGGGAGTATCCCGCGAG. Translated, it gives CASSSPLAGVSRE. The full CDR3 sequence reads CASSSPLAGVSREQYF.